This passage covers 23 T cell receptor beta chains from one sample sequenced in a study of blood T cell repertoires in COVID-19. Some clones are missing from TCRdb's copy, which holds only in-frame ones; the method was immunoSEQ multiplex PCR. The sample holds some 120,000 clones; about 83% are singletons and the top ten take roughly 4.9%. The sequencing sample was made of peripheral blood. The receptor source for this set is a human donor in a cohort sampled during active COVID-19.

This sequence joins TRBV6-5 and TRBJ2-1; 13 bases are a match to TRBD2. Per germline, CDR1 MNHEY and CDR2 SVGAGI. This CDR3 has 14 residues. J was trimmed by 10 bases and V by 11 bases; bases with no gene match: 11. The CDR3 DNA reads as TGTGCCCTTCTGGGGACTAGCGGGACTGGCGAGCAGTTCTTC. This codes for CALLGTSGTGEQFF.

The chain has TRBV11-2 and TRBJ2-1; D is perhaps TRBD2 (5 bases). The V end lost 6 bases, the J end lost 4 bases, and 19 bases lay between the germline ends. The CDR3 extends over 16 amino acids. Germline lookup yields CDR1 SGHAT and CDR2 FQNNGV. The CDR3 nucleotides are TGTGCCAGCAGGGGAGCCATGGGTAAGGGTTACAATGAGCAGTTCTTC. Its translation is CASRGAMGKGYNEQFF. Full variable domain (missing parts from reference TRBV11-2 and TRBJ2-1): EAGVAQSPRYKIIEKRQSVAFWCNPISGHATLYWYQQILGQGPKLLIQFQNNGVVDDSQLPKDRFSAERLKGVDSTLKIQPAKLEDSAVYLCASRGAMGKGYNEQFFGPGTRLTVL.

V gene TRBV7-7 combines with J gene TRBJ2-1; D unresolved. The V end was cut by 4 bases, the J end by 6 bases, with 10 bases between. The germline V gene encodes CDR1 SSHAT and CDR2 FNYEAQ (reference sequence). The CDR3 totals 13 residues. In nucleotides, the CDR3 is TGTGCCAGCAGCTCCCTACTCATCAATGAGCAGTTCTTC. Translating gives CASSSLLINEQFF. Drawing the rest from reference TRBV7-7 and TRBJ2-1, the complete variable domain is GAGVSQSPRYKVTKRGQDVTLRCDPISSHATLYWYQQALGQGPEFLTYFNYEAQPDKSGLPSDRFSAERPEGSISTLTIQRTEQRDSAMYRCASSSLLINEQFFGPGTRLTVL.

CDR3 in amino acids: CASSPGTGNQPQHF. The CDR3 DNA sequence: TGTGCCAGCAGCCCCGGGACAGGAAATCAGCCCCAGCATTTT. This rearrangement joins TRBV5-6 to TRBJ1-5; TRBD1 aligns across 8 bases. The CDR3 loop spans 14 amino acids. Trimming at V came to 4 bases and at J to 4 bases, leaving 4 bases not matched to a gene. In germline, CDR1 is SGHDT, CDR2 YYEEEE.

This sequence joins TRBV2 and TRBJ2-2; D is undetermined. Trimming pared 7 bases from V and 0 bases from J, leaving 12 bases between. There are 15 residues in the CDR3. The germline V gene has CDR1 SNHLY and CDR2 FYNNEI. CDR3: CASMRAAANTGELFF. The CDR3, as DNA: TGTGCCAGCATGCGAGCCGCCGCGAACACCGGGGAGCTGTTTTTT.

As concerns this clone: This CDR3 is also generated by other DNA sequences in the sample. The chain joins TRBV19 to TRBJ2-7, with 10 positions matching TRBD2. Trimming removed 4 bases from V and 3 bases from J; junction bases left unmatched: 3. The germline CDR1 and CDR2 sequences are LNHDA and SQIVND (reference sequence). The CDR3 extends over 14 amino acids. For the CDR3, the DNA is TGTGCCAGTAGTAGGACTAGCGGCCACTACGAGCAGTACTTC. Amino acids: CASSRTSGHYEQYF.

This sequence joins TRBV5-5 and TRBJ1-5; maybe TRBD1 (6 bases). CDR3 length: 19 amino acids. The V gene's germline CDR1 is SGHKS and CDR2 YYEKEE (reference sequence). With 2 bases removed from V and 0 bases from J, the gap between germline ends came to 21 bases. The CDR3 DNA follows: TGTGCCAGCAGCTTTAATTACATGGGGGCTCTTAATAGCAATCAGCCCCAGCATTTT. This codes for CASSFNYMGALNSNQPQHF.

This clone appeared once. J is TRBJ1-2 and V is TRBV6-2 or TRBV6-3; D perhaps matches TRBD1 (5 bases). Germline V gives CDR1 MNHEY, CDR2 SVGEGT. V lost 4 bases, J lost 6 bases, and 18 bases lay in between. This CDR3 contains 15 residues. CDR3 loop: CASSSPDILLNGYTF. The CDR3 DNA sequence: TGTGCCAGCAGTTCCCCGGACATCCTCTTGAATGGCTACACCTTC.

This clone was picked up one time. This chain connects TRBV5-1 to TRBJ2-3; TRBD1 agrees at 8 bases. Losses at the gene ends were 5 bases for V and 0 bases for J; bases not matched to a gene: 8. CDR3 length: 16 amino acids. Germline-derived CDR1 and CDR2 are SGHRS and YFSETQ. CDR3 coding DNA: TGCGCCAGCAGACCAGACAGGGGAAGGAGCACAGATACGCAGTATTTT. This sequence encodes CASRPDRGRSTDTQYF.

The chain employs TRBV7-2 and TRBJ2-2; weak D call: TRBD2 (5 bases). The germline V gene encodes CDR1 SGHTA and CDR2 FQGNSA. V was clipped by 2 bases and J by 5 bases, with 12 bases between them. This CDR3 comprises 15 residues. CDR3 sequence: CASSLMAGNTGELFF. The CDR3 nucleotides read TGTGCCAGCAGCTTAATGGCGGGCAATACCGGGGAGCTGTTTTTT. The variable domain in full, completed from reference TRBV7-2 and TRBJ2-2, reads GAGVSQSPSNKVTEKGKDVELRCDPISGHTALYWYRQSLGQGLEFLIYFQGNSAPDKSGLPSDRFSAERTGGSVSTLTIQRTQQEDSAVYLCASSLMAGNTGELFFGEGSRLTVL.

The J gene is TRBJ2-1, the V gene TRBV2, with D maybe TRBD1 (5 bases). This CDR3 contains 14 residues. Between the trimmed V and J ends, which lost 8 bases and 0 bases, there was a span of 11 bases. Germline V gene data show CDR1 as SNHLY and CDR2 as FYNNEI. The CDR3 nucleotides are TGTGCCAGCGTTCCGGACATCTCCTACAATGAGCAGTTCTTC. It specifies CASVPDISYNEQFF.

The chain combines TRBV4-3 with TRBJ2-1, with D maybe TRBD2 (5 bases). Trimming left V 0 bases short and J 8 bases short, with 11 bases between. This CDR3 contains 14 residues. CDR1 LGHNA and CDR2 YSLEER come from the germline V gene. This CDR3 reads CASSQDWASHEQFF. The CDR3 DNA reads as TGCGCCAGCAGCCAAGATTGGGCTAGCCATGAGCAGTTCTTC.

The sample holds one count of this clone. DNA of the CDR3: TGTGCCAGCAGTTGGTTGGGGACTAGCGGGGTTCTCTACAATGAGCAGTTCTTC. It is translated as CASSWLGTSGVLYNEQFF. The gene calls are TRBV6-2 or TRBV6-3 and TRBJ2-1; 13 nucleotides align to TRBD2. The V gene's germline CDR1 is MNHEY and CDR2 SVGEGT. V lost 4 bases and J lost 3; bases outside the gene matches: 9. The CDR3 is 18 residues long.

The chain combines TRBV2 with TRBJ1-3, with 7 positions matching TRBD1. Per germline, CDR1 SNHLY and CDR2 FYNNEI. The J segment lost 0 bases and the V segment lost 1 base, leaving 6 bases of the junction unmatched. The CDR3 extends over 17 amino acids. CDR3 loop: CASSEEEGGLSGNTIYF. In DNA form, the CDR3 reads TGTGCCAGCAGTGAAGAGGAAGGGGGCCTCTCTGGAAACACCATATATTTT.

The chain is built from TRBV5-5 and TRBJ2-1; TRBD2 matches 12 bases. V trimming: 1 base; J trimming: 9 bases; junction bases outside the gene matches: 2. CDR1 and CDR2 from the germline V gene are SGHKS and YYEKEE (reference sequence). This CDR3 has 14 amino acids. The CDR3 region has the DNA TGTGCCAGCAGCTTGCTAGCGGGAGGGCGTGAGCAGTTCTTC. Encoded protein: CASSLLAGGREQFF.

The chain recombines TRBV5-8 with TRBJ2-7; no definite D call. This CDR3 comprises 11 residues. Germline V lookup: CDR1 SGHTS, CDR2 YDEGEE. V dropped 0 bases and J dropped 6 bases, with 4 bases sitting between them. CDR3 in amino acids: CASSLAGEQYF. The DNA for the CDR3 is TGTGCCAGCAGCTTGGCGGGCGAGCAGTACTTC.

The V call is TRBV10-3, the J call TRBJ2-5, with 7 nucleotides matching TRBD2. The CDR3 consists of 14 residues. V trimming: 0 bases; J trimming: 5 bases; junction bases outside the gene matches: 3. Germline V lookup: CDR1 ENHRY, CDR2 SYGVKD. This CDR3 is CAISESGGSETQYF. The DNA for the CDR3 is TGTGCCATCAGTGAGTCCGGGGGGAGTGAGACCCAGTACTTC.

This sequence joins TRBV20-1 and TRBJ2-7, with D perhaps matching TRBD1 (6 bases). Germline V gene data show CDR1 as DFQATT and CDR2 as SNEGSKA (reference sequence). CDR3 length equals 13 residues. The germline V and J ends were trimmed by 3 bases and 1 base, with 10 bases remaining between them. The CDR3 region has the DNA TGCAGTGCTAGTCAGGGGTTGTCCTACGAGCAGTACTTC. Its protein product is CSASQGLSYEQYF.

The genes are TRBV6-6 and TRBJ2-1; 12 bases map to TRBD2. This CDR3 has 13 amino acids. With 2 bases clipped from V and 15 bases from J, the junction kept 5 bases outside the gene matches. CDR1 is MNHNY and CDR2 is SVGAGI in the germline V gene (reference sequence). The CDR3 nucleotides read TGTGCCAGCAGTTACCAAACTAGCGGGAGGATGTTCTTC. Translating it yields CASSYQTSGRMFF.

The chain has TRBV4-1 and TRBJ1-4, with D possibly being TRBD1 (6 bases). Germline CDR1 MGHRA, CDR2 YSYEKL. The CDR3 covers 14 residues. The V end was cut by 2 bases, the J end by 8 bases, with 12 bases between. Written as DNA, the CDR3 is TGCGCCAGCAGCCAAAACAGGGACATGGAAAAACTGTTTTTT. Translation gives CASSQNRDMEKLFF.

The chain's CDR3 is CASSLAQGFNEQFF. CDR3 bases: TGCGCCAGCAGCTTGGCCCAGGGGTTCAATGAGCAGTTCTTC. The chain carries TRBV5-1 and TRBJ2-1; the D gene is possibly TRBD1 (6 bases). Germline V gene data show CDR1 as SGHRS and CDR2 as YFSETQ. The CDR3 runs to 14 residues. V was clipped by 0 bases and J by 6 bases, with 10 bases between them.

The V gene is TRBV14, the J gene TRBJ2-6; 8 nucleotides align to TRBD1. Germline values: CDR1 SGHDN, CDR2 FVKESK. The CDR3 extends over 18 amino acids. After removal of 2 bases from V and 0 bases from J, the junction contained 6 bases not matched to a gene. DNA of the CDR3: TGTGCCAGCAGCCAATATCAGGGGGCCCTCTCTGGGGCCAACGTCCTGACTTTC. Protein sequence: CASSQYQGALSGANVLTF. Based on the CDR3 plus reference TRBV14 and TRBJ2-6, the full variable domain is EAGVTQFPSHSVIEKGQTVTLRCDPISGHDNLYWYRRVMGKEIKFLLHFVKESKQDESGMPNNRFLAERTGGTYSTLKVQPAELEDSGVYFCASSQYQGALSGANVLTFGAGSRLTVL.

This chain connects TRBV5-1 to TRBJ1-1; 9 nucleotides agree with TRBD1. With V trimmed by 2 bases and J by 4 bases, 6 bases remained unmatched. Germline V lookup: CDR1 SGHRS, CDR2 YFSETQ. CDR3 size: 15 residues. CDR3 DNA: TGCGCCAGCAGCTTCCGGACAGGGGTGGCCACTGAAGCTTTCTTT. Translated: CASSFRTGVATEAFF.